This is a list of T cell receptor beta chains from one sample in a study of T cells in Graves' hyperthyroidism and ophthalmopathy. A single record per CDR3 protein comes from TCRdb applying MiXCR to the multiplex PCR reads. The data show about 350,000 distinct CDR3 sequences, over 12% seen once. Sequenced sample: blood. The receptors originated from a woman aged 55-69 years with Graves' ophthalmopathy. Both conserved end residues are part of each CDR3. D genes are given only for firm matches. Size values are once, few and many counts, or a class for expanded clones, and some rows have none.

CDR3 protein	CDR3 DNA	D gene	clone size	V gene	J gene
CASSLELYTDTQYF	TGTGCCAGCAGCTTAGAACTTTACACAGATACGCAGTATTTT	.	.	TRBV7-9	TRBJ2-3
CASSQGRGLRVKNTGELFF	TGTGCCAGCAGCCAGGGGAGGGGTTTGAGGGTAAAGAACACCGGGGAGCTGTTTTTT	.	many	TRBV11-2	TRBJ2-2
CASSLLQGTIQETQYF	TGTGCCAGCAGTTTACTGCAGGGGACTATCCAAGAGACCCAGTACTTC	.	many	TRBV28	TRBJ2-5
CASRKTGTDYNEQFF	TGTGCCAGCAGAAAAACCGGGACGGACTACAATGAGCAGTTCTTC	.	.	TRBV2	TRBJ2-1
CSATKNRGGEQYF	TGCAGTGCTACTAAGAACAGAGGGGGGGAGCAGTACTTC	.	many	TRBV20-1	TRBJ2-7
CASSITVTSTGELFF	TGTGCCAGCAGTATTACAGTAACTTCCACCGGGGAGCTGTTTTTT	.	many	TRBV27	TRBJ2-2
CASSHPASGTPDTQYF	TGTGCCAGCAGTCACCCAGCTAGCGGGACCCCAGATACGCAGTATTTT	TRBD2	many	TRBV2	TRBJ2-3
CATSRAGTPGELFF	TGTGCCACCAGCAGAGCCGGGACACCCGGGGAGCTGTTTTTT	.	few	TRBV15	TRBJ2-2
CASSPRLVGGGELFF	TGTGCCAGCAGCCCGAGACTAGTGGGTGGCGGGGAGCTGTTTTTT	.	many	TRBV9	TRBJ2-2
CSARDSGFEQFF	TGCAGTGCTAGAGATTCAGGGTTTGAGCAGTTCTTC	.	many	TRBV20-1	TRBJ2-1
CASSLTRLIPGELFF	TGTGCCAGCAGTCTGACTCGACTGATCCCCGGGGAGCTGTTTTTT	.	many	TRBV28	TRBJ2-2
CASGPLGTSGINEQFF	TGTGCTAGTGGCCCCCTCGGGACTAGCGGGATCAATGAGCAGTTCTTC	TRBD2	many	TRBV12-5	TRBJ2-1
CASSKGRGHSLYGTDTQYF	TGTGCCAGCAGCAAAGGCAGGGGGCATAGTTTGTATGGCACAGATACGCAGTATTTT	TRBD1	few	TRBV14	TRBJ2-3
CASSYRDKNTEAFF	TGTGCCAGCAGTTACCGGGACAAGAACACTGAAGCTTTCTTT	.	many	TRBV6-5	TRBJ1-1
CASSPHLGQGNTGELFF	TGTGCCAGCAGTCCCCATTTGGGACAGGGGAACACCGGGGAGCTGTTTTTT	TRBD1	many	TRBV28	TRBJ2-2
CASSSPRGLVDTQYF	TGTGCCAGCAGCTCCCCCCGGGGCCTTGTGGATACGCAGTATTTT	.	.	TRBV7-2	TRBJ2-3
CATSRGGQGDPPGFF	TGTGCCACCAGCAGAGGAGGACAGGGGGACCCTCCCGGGTTCTTC	TRBD1	few	TRBV15	TRBJ2-1
CASRGDRVTDTQYF	TGTGCCAGCAGGGGGGACAGAGTCACAGATACGCAGTATTTT	TRBD1	many	TRBV12-3/TRBV12-4	TRBJ2-3
CASRTSGTGTGELFF	TGTGCCAGCAGGACTAGCGGGACAGGCACCGGGGAGCTGTTTTTT	TRBD2	few	TRBV27	TRBJ2-2
CASSLGRAPYEQYF	TGCGCCAGCAGCTTGGGAAGGGCCCCCTACGAGCAGTACTTC	.	many	TRBV5-1	TRBJ2-7
CASSLLRGQPGLDIQYF	TGTGCCAGCAGCTTACTCCGGGGACAGCCGGGACTAGACATTCAGTACTTC	.	many	TRBV7-3	TRBJ2-4
CASTWGTSGRYEQYF	TGTGCCAGCACCTGGGGTACTAGCGGGAGGTACGAGCAGTACTTC	TRBD2	.	TRBV28	TRBJ2-7
CSVWVILGEVTQYF	TGCAGCGTTTGGGTCATTTTGGGGGAAGTGACCCAGTACTTC	.	many	TRBV29-1	TRBJ2-5
CASSPVVVGTEAFF	TGTGCCAGCAGTCCCGTGGTCGTGGGCACTGAAGCTTTCTTT	.	many	TRBV12-3/TRBV12-4	TRBJ1-1
CASSLDASIGELFF	TGTGCCAGCAGCTTGGATGCCTCCATCGGGGAGCTGTTTTTT	.	few	TRBV7-8	TRBJ2-2
CASTRDSLNNEQFF	TGTGCCAGTACCCGCGACAGCCTAAACAATGAGCAGTTCTTC	.	few	TRBV19	TRBJ2-1
CASTPERELLDTQYF	TGCGCCAGCACCCCTGAGCGGGAGTTACTAGATACGCAGTATTTT	TRBD2	.	TRBV5-1	TRBJ2-3
CASNMGHTNTGELSF	TGTGCCAGCAATATGGGTCATACGAACACCGGGGAGCTGTCTTTT	.	.	TRBV9	TRBJ2-2
CASSAGQGVRGTQYF	TGTGCCAGCAGCGCCGGACAGGGGGTTAGGGGGACCCAGTACTTC	TRBD1	many	TRBV2	TRBJ2-5
CASSLYRGLNQPQHF	TGTGCCAGCAGTTTATACAGGGGGCTCAATCAGCCCCAGCATTTT	TRBD1	once	TRBV28	TRBJ1-5
CASTQGAALSTIYF	TGTGCCAGCACCCAGGGGGCAGCGCTATCGACCATATATTTT	TRBD1	.	TRBV9	TRBJ1-3
CASRPNGGRTTDTQYF	TGTGCCAGTAGGCCCAACGGCGGGAGGACCACAGATACGCAGTATTTT	TRBD2	many	TRBV19	TRBJ2-3
CSVSRLMNTEAFF	TGCAGCGTTAGCCGCCTAATGAACACTGAAGCTTTCTTT	.	many	TRBV29-1	TRBJ1-1
CASSLNSGRDTQYF	TGTGCCAGCAGTTTAAATAGCGGGAGGGATACGCAGTATTTT	TRBD2	many	TRBV12-3/TRBV12-4	TRBJ2-3
CASSLDGQGGFYEQYF	TGTGCCAGCAGCTTAGATGGACAGGGAGGTTTCTACGAGCAGTACTTC	TRBD1	few	TRBV11-2	TRBJ2-7
CASRKTEKRETQYF	TGTGCCAGCAGAAAGACTGAGAAACGGGAGACCCAGTACTTC	.	many	TRBV27	TRBJ2-5
CSAEHRGANEKLFF	TGCAGTGCTGAACACAGGGGAGCTAATGAAAAACTGTTTTTT	TRBD1	few	TRBV20-1	TRBJ1-4
CAIREDYGYTF	TGTGCCATCAGGGAGGACTATGGCTACACCTTC	.	.	TRBV10-3	TRBJ1-2
CASSQVRTGAGNEQFF	TGTGCCAGCAGCCAAGTGAGGACAGGGGCGGGCAATGAGCAGTTCTTC	TRBD1	many	TRBV3-1	TRBJ2-1
CASSDGVTDTQYF	TGTGCCAGCAGTGACGGGGTCACAGATACGCAGTATTTT	.	few	TRBV6-4	TRBJ2-3
CASSLWREGHSEQYF	TGCGCCAGCAGCTTGTGGCGGGAGGGCCATAGTGAGCAGTACTTC	TRBD2	.	TRBV5-1	TRBJ2-7
CASSAGTGIHGYTF	TGTGCCAGTAGCGCGGGGACAGGGATCCATGGCTACACCTTC	TRBD1	.	TRBV19	TRBJ1-2
CATSDTPLGLAGGYNEQFF	TGTGCCACCAGTGACACCCCTCTAGGTTTAGCGGGGGGGTACAATGAGCAGTTCTTC	TRBD2	many	TRBV24-1	TRBJ2-1
CASSPGTGGANTQYF	TGTGCCAGCAGCCCCGGGACAGGGGGGGCGAATACGCAGTATTTT	TRBD1	many	TRBV3-1	TRBJ2-3
CASSVGGTKTYEQYF	TGTGCCAGCAGCGTAGGGGGGACTAAGACCTACGAGCAGTACTTC	TRBD2	few	TRBV9	TRBJ2-7
CSASGSMTGSYEQYF	TGCAGTGCTAGCGGATCGATGACAGGATCCTACGAGCAGTACTTC	.	few	TRBV20-1	TRBJ2-7
CASSLGGQGVGEQYF	TGTGCCAGCAGCTTAGGAGGACAGGGGGTGGGCGAGCAGTACTTC	TRBD1	many	TRBV7-2	TRBJ2-7
CATSDMRREIETQYF	TGTGCCACCAGTGATATGCGGCGGGAGATCGAGACCCAGTACTTC	TRBD2	.	TRBV24-1	TRBJ2-5
CATSVDSYNEQFF	TGTGCCACCAGTGTGGACTCCTACAATGAGCAGTTCTTC	.	many	TRBV24-1	TRBJ2-1
CASSDRGTYNEQFF	TGTGCCAGCAGCGACAGGGGGACGTACAATGAGCAGTTCTTC	TRBD1	many	TRBV28	TRBJ2-1
CASSLGQGWNQPQHF	TGTGCCAGCAGTTTGGGACAGGGGTGGAATCAGCCCCAGCATTTT	TRBD1	many	TRBV28	TRBJ1-5
CATAIAVVLNEQFF	TGTGCCACCGCGATAGCGGTCGTGCTAAATGAGCAGTTCTTC	.	few	TRBV6-2/TRBV6-3	TRBJ2-1
CSARVRTGSSYNEQFF	TGCAGTGCTAGAGTAAGGACAGGGTCCTCCTACAATGAGCAGTTCTTC	TRBD1	.	TRBV20-1	TRBJ2-1